These T cell receptor beta chains were read from a single sample in a study of early T cells in non-severe SARS-CoV-2 infection. Using its own MiXCR run on the 5' RACE reads, TCRdb lists one record per CDR3 protein. The repertoire has tens of thousands of distinct CDR3 sequences, 5.9% of them found once; the top ten carry 4.8%. Sequencing used whole blood. The source is an adult who was a healthcare worker with PCR-confirmed SARS-CoV-2 infection or an uninfected control (not recorded which). Each CDR3 is given with its conserved first and last residue. A D gene is named only where the DNA matches it firmly. Clone size appears in some rows only: once, few, many, or a class for an expanded clone.

>11|many|.|TRBV20-1|TRBJ2-5
TGCAGTGCAGAGCATTCAGAGACCCAGTACTTC
CSAEHSETQYF
>15|many|.|TRBV4-1|TRBJ1-1
TGCGCCAGCAGAAGGACACTGATAGCCGACACTGAAGCTTTCTTT
CASRRTLIADTEAFF
>14|many|TRBD2|TRBV6-6|TRBJ2-1
TGTGCCAGCACCCTACTAGCGGGAGTCAATGAGCAGTTCTTC
CASTLLAGVNEQFF
>14|many|.|TRBV29-1|TRBJ2-5
TGCAGCGTTGCGAAGGTGTTCCTACAAGAGACCCAGTACTTC
CSVAKVFLQETQYF
>13|many|.|TRBV18|TRBJ2-1
TGTGCCAGCTCACCCTACCGGGGAAATGAGCAGTTCTTC
CASSPYRGNEQFF
>15|few|TRBD2|TRBV10-3|TRBJ2-3
TGTGCCATCAGTGTTTCTAGCGGGAAGGGGGATACGCAGTATTTT
CAISVSSGKGDTQYF
>15|many|.|TRBV19|TRBJ2-2
TGTGCCAGTAGCTCAACGTCCAGGGGCACCGGGGAGCTGTTTTTT
CASSSTSRGTGELFF
>13|many|.|TRBV12-3/TRBV12-4|TRBJ2-2
TGTGCCAGCACGGTCAGAGCGGCCGGGGAGCTGTTTTTT
CASTVRAAGELFF
>15|.|.|TRBV3-1|TRBJ2-1
TGTGCCAGCAGCCAAGCGGGGGCACTGATGAATGAGCAGTTCTTC
CASSQAGALMNEQFF
>12|many|TRBD2|TRBV19|TRBJ2-4
TGTGCCAGTAGTTTACTAGCGGGAGCAATATACTTC
CASSLLAGAIYF
>16|many|.|TRBV6-5|TRBJ1-4
TGTGCCAGCAGCCCCGGCGCCTGGGGGCGAAACGAAAAACTGTTTTTT
CASSPGAWGRNEKLFF
>17|many|.|TRBV4-2|TRBJ2-7
TGTGCCAGCAGCCAAGATTACCCGCCCATTTGGGGAGACGAGCAGTACTTC
CASSQDYPPIWGDEQYF
>13|many|TRBD1|TRBV20-1|TRBJ2-7
TGCAGTGCGCACAGGGGGCTGACCTACGAGCAGTACTTC
CSAHRGLTYEQYF
>13|many|.|TRBV6-5|TRBJ2-3
TGTGCCAGCACGCGAGCCAGCACAGATACGCAGTATTTT
CASTRASTDTQYF
>12|many|TRBD1|TRBV20-1|TRBJ1-5
TGCAGTGTTAAGGGGGGGACAGGGCCCCAGCATTTT
CSVKGGTGPQHF
>15|many|.|TRBV2|TRBJ2-7
TGTGCCAGCAGTGAATTGTCGGGGGTTAAACGCGAGCAGTACTTC
CASSELSGVKREQYF